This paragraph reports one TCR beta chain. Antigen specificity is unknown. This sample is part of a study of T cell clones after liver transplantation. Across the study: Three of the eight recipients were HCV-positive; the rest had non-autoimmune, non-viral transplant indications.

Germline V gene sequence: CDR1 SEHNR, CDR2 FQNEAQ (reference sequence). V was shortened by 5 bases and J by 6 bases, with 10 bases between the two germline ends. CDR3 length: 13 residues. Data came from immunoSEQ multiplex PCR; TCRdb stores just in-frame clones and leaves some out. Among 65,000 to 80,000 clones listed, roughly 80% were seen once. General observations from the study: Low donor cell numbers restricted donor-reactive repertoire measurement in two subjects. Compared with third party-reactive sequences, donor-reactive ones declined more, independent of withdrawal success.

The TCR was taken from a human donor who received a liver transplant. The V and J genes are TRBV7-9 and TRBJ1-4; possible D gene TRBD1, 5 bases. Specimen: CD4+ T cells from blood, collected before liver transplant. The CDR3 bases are TGTGCCAGCAGCCGCTCGGGGGATGAAAAACTGTTTTTT. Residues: CASSRSGDEKLFF.